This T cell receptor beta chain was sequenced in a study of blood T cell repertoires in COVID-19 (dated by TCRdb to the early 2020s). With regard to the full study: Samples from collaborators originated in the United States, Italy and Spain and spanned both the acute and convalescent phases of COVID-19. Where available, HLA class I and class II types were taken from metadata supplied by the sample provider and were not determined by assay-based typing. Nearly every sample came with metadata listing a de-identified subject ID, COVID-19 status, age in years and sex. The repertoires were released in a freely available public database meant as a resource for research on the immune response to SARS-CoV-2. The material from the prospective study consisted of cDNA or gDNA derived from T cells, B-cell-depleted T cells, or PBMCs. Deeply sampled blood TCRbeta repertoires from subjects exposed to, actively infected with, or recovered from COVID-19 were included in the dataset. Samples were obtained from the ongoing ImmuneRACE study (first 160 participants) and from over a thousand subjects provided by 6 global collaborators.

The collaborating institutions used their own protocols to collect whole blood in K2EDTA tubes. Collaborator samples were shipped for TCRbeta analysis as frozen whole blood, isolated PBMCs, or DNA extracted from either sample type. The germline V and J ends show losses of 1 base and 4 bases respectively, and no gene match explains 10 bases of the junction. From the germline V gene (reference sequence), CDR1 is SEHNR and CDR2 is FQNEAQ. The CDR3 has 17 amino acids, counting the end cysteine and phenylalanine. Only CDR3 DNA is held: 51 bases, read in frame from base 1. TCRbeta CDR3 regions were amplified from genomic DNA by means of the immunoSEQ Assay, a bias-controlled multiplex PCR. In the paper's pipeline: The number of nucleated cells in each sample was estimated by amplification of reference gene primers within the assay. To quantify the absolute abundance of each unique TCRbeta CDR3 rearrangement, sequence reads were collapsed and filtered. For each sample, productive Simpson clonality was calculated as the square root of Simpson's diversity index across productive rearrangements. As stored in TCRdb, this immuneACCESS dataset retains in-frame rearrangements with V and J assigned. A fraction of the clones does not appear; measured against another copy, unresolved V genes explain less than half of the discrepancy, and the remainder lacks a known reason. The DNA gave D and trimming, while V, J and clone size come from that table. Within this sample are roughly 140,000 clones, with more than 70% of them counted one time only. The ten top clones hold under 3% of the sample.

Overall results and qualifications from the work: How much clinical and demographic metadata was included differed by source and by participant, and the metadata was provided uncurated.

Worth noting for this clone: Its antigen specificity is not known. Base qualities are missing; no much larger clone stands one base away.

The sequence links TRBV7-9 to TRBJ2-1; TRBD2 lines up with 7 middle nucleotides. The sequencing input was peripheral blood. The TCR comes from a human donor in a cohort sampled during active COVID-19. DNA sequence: TGTGCCAGCAGCTTAGTTGAGACGGGGGGTATTTACAATGAGCAGTTCTTC. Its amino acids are CASSLVETGGIYNEQFF.